The 20 T cell receptor beta chains reported below all come from one sample, sequenced in a study of shared clonotypes between healthy human individuals. Assay: immunoSEQ multiplex PCR; the TCRdb copy retains only in-frame clones and omits some. The data hold about 1.1 million clones, with more than 75% observed a single time. The sequencing sample was made of memory CD4+ T cells from PBMCs. Subset here: CD45RA-negative fraction. The receptor source for this set is a man aged 18 to 30 in good health. Some clones in this sample may be carry-over from other donors' samples.

The chain joins TRBV7-9 to TRBJ2-3; D may match TRBD1 or TRBD2 (5 bases each). CDR1 is SEHNR and CDR2 is FQNEAQ in the germline V gene (reference sequence). The CDR3 loop spans 17 amino acids. Trimming cost V 4 bases and J 2 bases, with 19 bases left between them. The CDR3 nucleotides are TGTGCCAGCAGCTACTCATCCGGGACCGCTTACACAGATACGCAGTATTTT. This encodes CASSYSSGTAYTDTQYF.

The chain joins TRBV28 to TRBJ2-7, with 10 bases aligning to TRBD1. V shed 6 bases, J shed 2 bases, and the junction held 4 bases outside the gene matches. The CDR3 has 14 residues. Germline-derived CDR1 and CDR2 are MDHEN and SYDVKM. CDR3 loop: CASRGTGETYEQYF. The CDR3 DNA reads as TGTGCCAGCAGGGGGACAGGGGAAACCTACGAGCAGTACTTC.

The chain is built from TRBV5-1 and TRBJ1-4; D perhaps matches TRBD1 (5 bases). The V and J ends lost 4 bases and 8 bases respectively, with 15 bases between them. Germline V gene data show CDR1 as SGHRS and CDR2 as YFSETQ. The CDR3 has 14 amino acids. The CDR3 here is CASSLAEGREKLFF. The DNA of the CDR3 is TGCGCCAGCAGCCTGGCCGAGGGGCGGGAAAAACTGTTTTTT.

This clone was seen more than once but under ten times. This chain joins TRBV6-5 and TRBJ1-1; 10 nucleotides align to TRBD1. Germline V CDR1 and CDR2: MNHEY, SVGAGI. Germline trimming cut 7 bases from V and 1 base from J; bases unmatched to any gene: 3. The CDR3 totals 14 residues. CDR3: CASTDRGRNTEAFF. CDR3 bases: TGTGCCAGCACAGACAGGGGGCGGAACACTGAAGCTTTCTTT.

J is TRBJ2-2 and V is TRBV6-4; D is uncertain. V was pared by 5 bases and J by 4 bases, with 8 bases between. The CDR3 extends over 13 amino acids. Germline CDR1 reads MRHNA; CDR2 reads SNTAGT. The CDR3, as DNA: TGTGCCAGCAGTACGACTGTCACCGGGGAGCTGTTTTTT. It codes for CASSTTVTGELFF.

This chain connects TRBV30 to TRBJ1-4; perhaps TRBD1 as D (6 bases). The ends were cut back, 3 bases at V and 0 bases at J, with 8 bases in the middle. The CDR3 spans 14 residues. Per the germline V gene, CDR1 is GTSNPN and CDR2 is SVGIG (reference sequence). The CDR3 nucleotides are TGTGCCTGGAGGAGACAGGCAACTAATGAAAAACTGTTTTTT. Its protein product is CAWRRQATNEKLFF. Complete variable domain (other parts from reference TRBV30 and TRBJ1-4): SQTIHQWPATLVQPVGSPLSLECTVEGTSNPNLYWYRQAAGRGLQLLFYSVGIGQISSEVPQNLSASRPQDRQFILSSKKLLLSDSGFYLCAWRRQATNEKLFFGSGTQLSVL.

The gene calls are TRBV28 and TRBJ1-2; 9 nucleotides align to TRBD1. Germline V gene sequence: CDR1 MDHEN, CDR2 SYDVKM. The CDR3 loop spans 14 amino acids. V was clipped by 2 bases and J by 8 bases; unmatched bases: 6. CDR3 amino acids: CASSLTTGGEGYTF. In DNA, the CDR3 is TGTGCCAGCAGTTTAACTACAGGGGGCGAAGGCTACACCTTC.

About this clone: A much larger clone lies a single base off, so this may be a read error. This rearrangement joins TRBV4-2 to TRBJ2-7; the match to TRBD1 covers 9 bases. CDR1 and CDR2 from the germline V gene are LGHNA and YNFKEQ. The CDR3 spans 13 residues. V lost 3 bases, J lost 5 bases, and 2 bases stayed unmatched. CDR3 sequence reads: CASSQRTGDEQYF. CDR3 coding DNA: TGTGCCAGCAGCCAGAGGACAGGGGACGAGCAGTACTTC.

The chain couples TRBV15 to TRBJ2-1; 7 bases agree with TRBD2. After removal of 0 bases from V and 3 bases from J, the junction contained 8 bases not matched to a gene. In germline, CDR1 is LNHNV, CDR2 YYDKDF (reference sequence). CDR3 length: 17 amino acids. The CDR3 is CATSRDRGEQVYNEQFF. CDR3 nucleotides: TGTGCCACCAGCAGAGATCGGGGGGAGCAGGTCTACAATGAGCAGTTCTTC.

The V call is TRBV4-2, the J call TRBJ2-4, with D uncertain. CDR1 is LGHNA, CDR2 YNFKEQ, per germline. The V gene lost 1 base and the J gene lost 2 bases, with 12 bases spanning the gap. The CDR3 length is 16 residues. In nucleotides, the CDR3 is TGTGCCAGCAGCCAAGCTGGCCCCCGATCCAAAAACATTCAGTACTTC. Amino acid sequence: CASSQAGPRSKNIQYF.

As to this clone: The sample carries other DNA sequences with the same CDR3. The chain is built from TRBV9 and TRBJ2-1; D is possibly TRBD2 (6 bases). Per the germline V gene, CDR1 is SGDLS and CDR2 is YYNGEE. V was pared by 0 bases and J by 4 bases, with 8 bases between. This CDR3 is 14 amino acids long. In DNA form, the CDR3 reads TGTGCCAGCAGCGTAGATGGAGGGTACAATGAGCAGTTCTTC. This codes for CASSVDGGYNEQFF.

The CDR3 DNA reads TGCAGCGTTGGTGGCGCCGGGGGAGAGACCCAGTACTTC. Residues: CSVGGAGGETQYF. V is TRBV29-1 and J is TRBJ2-5; D might be TRBD2 (6 bases). This CDR3 region has 13 residues. The V and J ends lost 4 bases and 4 bases respectively, with 13 bases between them. Per the germline V gene, CDR1 is SQVTM and CDR2 is ANQGSEA.

The J gene is TRBJ2-7, the V gene TRBV6-1; tentative D call: TRBD2 (6 bases). CDR1 is MNHNS and CDR2 is SASEGT in the germline V gene. Trimming cost V 2 bases and J 3 bases, with 14 bases left between them. The length of the CDR3 is 15 residues. The CDR3 region is CASSETLAESYEQYF. In DNA form, the CDR3 reads TGTGCCAGCAGTGAAACGTTAGCGGAAAGCTACGAGCAGTACTTC.

This clone appeared once. CDR3 nucleotides: TGTGCCACCAGCAGAGTTGGCGGGGGGAACTACGAGCAGTACTTC. It yields the protein CATSRVGGGNYEQYF. The V call is TRBV15, the J call TRBJ2-7, with TRBD2 matching 8 bases. Germline CDR1 is LNHNV and CDR2 is YYDKDF (reference sequence). V was clipped by 1 base and J by 3 bases; unmatched bases: 5. This CDR3 comprises 15 residues.

This sequence joins TRBV19 and TRBJ2-2; D gene ambiguous. The CDR3 extends over 14 amino acids. V was cut by 3 bases and J by 4 bases, with 9 bases left in between. Germline lookup yields CDR1 LNHDA and CDR2 SQIVND (reference sequence). CDR3 coding DNA: TGTGCCAGTAGTATTCAGGTCCCCACCGGGGAGCTGTTTTTT. It is translated as CASSIQVPTGELFF.

The chain couples TRBV5-4 to TRBJ2-2, with a possible D match to TRBD2 (6 bases). CDR3 length: 13 amino acids. Trimming removed 7 bases at V and 5 bases at J, with 12 bases between. Germline assignment: CDR1 SGHNT and CDR2 YYREEE (reference sequence). In DNA form, the CDR3 reads TGTGCCAGCCCGGCGGGAAGAACCGGGGAGCTGTTTTTT. It codes for CASPAGRTGELFF.

V and J are TRBV4-3 and TRBJ2-3, with 7 bases lining up with TRBD2. The CDR3 has 15 residues. V gave up 1 base and J gave up 1 base; unmatched junction bases: 2. Germline V gives CDR1 LGHNA, CDR2 YSLEER. CDR3 nucleotide sequence: TGCGCCAGCAGCCAAGGACTAGCTCGCACAGATACGCAGTATTTT. It yields the protein CASSQGLARTDTQYF.

Here the CDR3 DNA reads TGTGCCAGCAGTTCTACAGGGAGGGAAAATTCACCCCTCCACTTT. This encodes CASSSTGRENSPLHF. This chain links TRBV9 with TRBJ1-6, with a tentative D call TRBD1 (6 bases). The ends were cut back, 5 bases at V and 7 bases at J, with 16 bases in the middle. CDR3 length equals 15 residues. Germline loops: CDR1 SGDLS, CDR2 YYNGEE.

The V gene is TRBV27, the J gene TRBJ1-2, with D unresolved. Germline V gene lookup returns CDR1 MNHEY and CDR2 SMNVEV (reference sequence). This CDR3 region has 15 residues. V shed 5 bases and J shed 4 bases, with 17 bases lying between them. CDR3 in DNA: TGTGCCAGCAGTCCCCGGACGGATTCCCCCTATGGCTACACCTTC. It yields the protein CASSPRTDSPYGYTF.

The gene calls are TRBV28 and TRBJ1-1; D possibly corresponds to TRBD1 (5 bases). The CDR3 has 12 amino acids. Trimming stripped 5 bases from V and 3 bases from J, with 7 bases between. Germline CDR1 MDHEN, CDR2 SYDVKM. The chain's CDR3 is CASSAGYTEAFF. DNA of the CDR3: TGTGCCAGCAGTGCAGGGTACACTGAAGCTTTCTTT.